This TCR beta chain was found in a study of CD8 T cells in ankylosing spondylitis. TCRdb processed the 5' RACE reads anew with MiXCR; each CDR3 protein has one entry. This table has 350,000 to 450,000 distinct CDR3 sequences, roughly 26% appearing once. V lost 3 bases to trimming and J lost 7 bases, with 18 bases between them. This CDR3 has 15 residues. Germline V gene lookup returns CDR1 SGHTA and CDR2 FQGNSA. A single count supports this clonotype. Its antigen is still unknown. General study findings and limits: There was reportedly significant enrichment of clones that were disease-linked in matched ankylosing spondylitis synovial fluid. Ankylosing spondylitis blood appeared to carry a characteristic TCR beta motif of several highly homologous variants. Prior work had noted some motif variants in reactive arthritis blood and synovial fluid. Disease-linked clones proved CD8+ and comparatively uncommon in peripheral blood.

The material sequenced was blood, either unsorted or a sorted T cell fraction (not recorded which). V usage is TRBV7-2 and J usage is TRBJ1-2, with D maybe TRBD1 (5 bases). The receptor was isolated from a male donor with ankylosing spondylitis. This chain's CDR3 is CASSFNGAQGSGYTF. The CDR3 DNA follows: TGTGCCAGCAGCTTCAACGGGGCCCAAGGATCTGGCTACACCTTC. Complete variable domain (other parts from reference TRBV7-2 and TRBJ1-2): GAGVSQSPSNKVTEKGKDVELRCDPISGHTALYWYRQSLGQGLEFLIYFQGNSAPDKSGLPSDRFSAERTGGSVSTLTIQRTQQEDSAVYLCASSFNGAQGSGYTFGSGTRLTVV.